These 28 T cell receptor beta chains came from one sample sequenced in a study of T cells in tumors after PD-1 blockade. Sequencing used immunoSEQ multiplex PCR; TCRdb keeps in-frame clones, though not all of them. The repertoire holds around 46,000 clones, with roughly 73% as singletons. Sequences were derived from PBMCs, sampled before anti-PD-1 treatment. The origin of the receptors is a human donor with basal cell carcinoma.

The chain couples TRBV7-9 to TRBJ2-1; 11 nucleotides line up with TRBD1. This CDR3 spans 14 amino acids. Germline assignment: CDR1 SEHNR and CDR2 FQNEAQ (reference sequence). V trimming: 5 bases; J trimming: 7 bases; junction bases outside the gene matches: 4. The CDR3 DNA reads as TGTGCCAGCAGCCAGGGACAGGGGGGGAATGAGCAGTTCTTC. Its protein product is CASSQGQGGNEQFF.

This chain joins TRBV6-6 and TRBJ1-2; D uncertain. Germline V gene lookup returns CDR1 MNHNY and CDR2 SVGAGI (reference sequence). This CDR3 has 15 amino acids. V was cut by 2 bases and J by 8 bases, with 18 bases left in between. DNA of the CDR3: TGTGCCAGCAGTTACCCGGACCCTGGAGGATCCGGCTACACCTTC. It translates to CASSYPDPGGSGYTF.

The rearrangement joins TRBV7-8 to TRBJ1-5, with 7 positions matching TRBD1. The V segment lost 5 bases and the J segment 5 bases; nucleotides outside the gene matches: 6. CDR1 is SGHVS, CDR2 FQNEAQ, per germline. The CDR3 contains 14 residues. Here the CDR3 reads CASSQRQGDQPQHF. The CDR3 coding sequence is TGTGCCAGCAGCCAGCGACAGGGTGATCAGCCCCAGCATTTT.

The V gene is TRBV27, the J gene TRBJ1-4, with 7 nucleotides matching TRBD1. V lost 3 bases to trimming and J lost 3 bases; unmatched junction nucleotides: 19. The germline V gene has CDR1 MNHEY and CDR2 SMNVEV (reference sequence). The CDR3 is made up of 20 amino acids. In DNA, the CDR3 is TGTGCCAGCAGTTTCGACGTTCCCCAAAGGGGGCTAAGAGCTAATGAAAAACTGTTTTTT. This codes for CASSFDVPQRGLRANEKLFF.

This rearrangement joins TRBV4-1 to TRBJ1-3, with TRBD1 matching 9 bases. J was trimmed by 4 bases and V by 1 base; bases with no gene match: 8. The CDR3 sequence is 17 residues long. Germline loops: CDR1 MGHRA, CDR2 YSYEKL. CDR3: CASSQAPDRGNGNTIYF. In DNA, the CDR3 is TGCGCCAGCAGCCAAGCGCCCGACAGGGGGAACGGAAACACCATATATTTT.

The chain joins TRBV19 to TRBJ1-2; 7 nucleotides match TRBD1. From germline, CDR1 is LNHDA and CDR2 SQIVND (reference sequence). Germline trimming cut 0 bases from V and 4 bases from J; bases unmatched to any gene: 5. This CDR3 is built from 15 residues. The CDR3 spells CASSIDGDSAYGYTF. The DNA of the CDR3 is TGTGCCAGTAGTATAGACGGGGACAGTGCCTATGGCTACACCTTC.

This clone was counted a single time. J is TRBJ1-1 and V is TRBV3-1 (or the pseudogene TRBV3-2), with D unresolved. CDR1 is LGHDT and CDR2 is YNNKEL in the germline V gene (reference sequence). V shed 3 bases and J shed 6 bases, with 5 bases lying between them. The CDR3 extends over 11 amino acids. The CDR3 loop reads CASSHGAEAFF. The CDR3 region has the DNA TGTGCCAGCAGCCACGGGGCTGAAGCTTTCTTT.

The rearrangement joins TRBV6-6 to TRBJ1-4; D is ambiguous. Germline CDR1 and CDR2: MNHNY and SVGAGI (reference sequence). This CDR3 has 12 residues. V was clipped by 6 bases and J by 4 bases, with 6 bases between them. The CDR3 DNA reads TGTGCCAGCAGGGTTCTTAATGAAAAACTGTTTTTT. It translates to CASRVLNEKLFF.

CDR3 loop: CASSFLGSSYEQYF. Here the CDR3 DNA reads TGTGCCAGCAGTTTTCTGGGCAGTTCCTACGAGCAGTACTTC. V gene TRBV28 combines with J gene TRBJ2-7, with D hard to call. V was cut by 3 bases and J by 1 base, with 10 bases left in between. The CDR3 consists of 14 residues. Germline V lookup: CDR1 MDHEN, CDR2 SYDVKM.

The chain employs TRBV23-1 and TRBJ2-7; D might be TRBD1 (5 bases). TRBV23-1 is reported as an ORF; its role is uncertain. The CDR3 extends over 11 amino acids. V lost 4 bases to trimming and J lost 6 bases, with 7 bases between them. CDR3 region: CASSLDSEQYF. The DNA of the CDR3 is TGCGCCAGCAGTCTTGACAGCGAGCAGTACTTC.

This chain links TRBV15 with TRBJ2-1, with 8 bases that match TRBD2. Unmatched junction bases numbered 4, after V lost 0 bases and J lost 3 bases. Germline V lookup: CDR1 LNHNV, CDR2 YYDKDF (reference sequence). This CDR3 region has 16 residues. CDR3 amino acids: CATSRDRGGLYNEQFF. CDR3 coding DNA: TGTGCCACCAGCAGAGATCGGGGGGGCCTCTACAATGAGCAGTTCTTC.

The gene calls are TRBV2 and TRBJ2-1; D ambiguous. The V end was cut by 7 bases, the J end by 3 bases, with 4 bases between. Per germline, CDR1 SNHLY and CDR2 FYNNEI. The CDR3 runs 11 residues. The CDR3 coding sequence is TGTGCCAGCATTGGCTACAATGAGCAGTTCTTC. This codes for CASIGYNEQFF.

This clone was found a few times. The chain links TRBV28 to TRBJ1-6; 10 bases match TRBD1. The CDR3 spans 15 residues. Germline lookup yields CDR1 MDHEN and CDR2 SYDVKM. V lost 5 bases and J lost 10; bases outside the gene matches: 8. The CDR3 DNA reads as TGTGCCAGCAGTCTAGCGGGGACAGGGGCATCACCCCTCCACTTT. Translating it yields CASSLAGTGASPLHF.

The J gene is TRBJ2-3, the V gene TRBV7-6, with D maybe TRBD2 (6 bases). The CDR3 spans 16 residues. The ends were cut back, 1 base at V and 1 base at J, with 12 bases in the middle. The germline V gene encodes CDR1 SGHVS and CDR2 FNYEAQ. CDR3 residues: CASSLGGDDRTDTQYF. The DNA of the CDR3 is TGTGCCAGCAGCTTAGGGGGGGACGACCGCACAGATACGCAGTATTTT.

The chain links TRBV5-1 to TRBJ2-7, with TRBD2 identical over 7 bases. The CDR3 extends over 12 amino acids. Germline loops: CDR1 SGHRS, CDR2 YFSETQ. Trimming cost V 4 bases and J 10 bases; bases outside gene matches: 8. CDR3 in amino acids: CASSRERGDQYF. DNA of the CDR3: TGCGCCAGCAGCAGAGAACGGGGGGATCAGTACTTC.

The chain uses TRBV18 and TRBJ1-4; a weak D match, TRBD1 (5 bases). The V gene lost 0 bases and the J gene lost 8 bases, with 13 bases spanning the gap. The CDR3 length is 15 residues. From germline, CDR1 is KGHSH and CDR2 LQKENI. The CDR3 sequence: CASSPPGVIGEKLFF. The CDR3 DNA reads TGTGCCAGCTCACCACCAGGGGTTATCGGGGAAAAACTGTTTTTT.

The chain couples TRBV5-1 to TRBJ2-1, with D perhaps matching TRBD1 (5 bases). Germline CDR1 and CDR2: SGHRS and YFSETQ. The CDR3 sequence is 16 residues long. V lost 0 bases and J 0 bases, leaving 10 bases between the germline ends. This CDR3 is CASSLEGYGSYNEQFF. In nucleotides, the CDR3 is TGCGCCAGCAGCTTGGAGGGGTACGGCTCCTACAATGAGCAGTTCTTC.

The chain links TRBV6-5 to TRBJ1-1; 7 bases line up with TRBD1. The germline gives CDR1 MNHEY, CDR2 SVGAGI. V was pared by 6 bases and J by 0 bases, with 4 bases of the junction left unmatched. This CDR3 comprises 14 residues. CDR3 protein: CASRRTGLNTEAFF. The CDR3 nucleotides are TGTGCCAGCAGGCGGACAGGTCTGAACACTGAAGCTTTCTTT.

The V and J genes are TRBV11-3 and TRBJ1-3, with 7 bases matching TRBD1. There are 14 residues in the CDR3. Unmatched junction bases numbered 5, after V lost 5 bases and J lost 4 bases. CDR1 SGHNT and CDR2 YENEEA come from the germline V gene. The chain's CDR3 is CASSATGKGNTIYF. Written as DNA, the CDR3 is TGTGCCAGCAGCGCGACAGGGAAAGGAAACACCATATATTTT.

The J gene is TRBJ2-2, the V gene TRBV2, with 9 positions matching TRBD1. Losses at the gene ends were 6 bases for V and 5 bases for J; bases not matched to a gene: 7. Germline assignment: CDR1 SNHLY and CDR2 FYNNEI. The CDR3 loop spans 15 amino acids. In DNA form, the CDR3 reads TGTGCCAGCAGCAAGGACAGGGGTGGTACCGGGGAGCTGTTTTTT. Translated, it gives CASSKDRGGTGELFF.

J is TRBJ1-2 and V is TRBV30; possible D gene TRBD1, 5 bases. The CDR3 contains 18 residues. V was cut by 5 bases and J by 4 bases, with 29 bases left in between. CDR1 and CDR2 from the germline V gene are GTSNPN and SVGIG (reference sequence). The CDR3 DNA sequence: TGTGCCTGGGAGGGCCGCCTTAATCCAGGGTTTGGCGGCTATGGCTACACCTTC. Translating it yields CAWEGRLNPGFGGYGYTF.

The V call is TRBV3-1 (or the pseudogene TRBV3-2), the J call TRBJ2-3; the D is unclear. The CDR3 length is 17 residues. Trimming took off 4 bases at V and 0 bases at J, with 17 bases between the two ends. Germline CDR1 and CDR2: LGHDT and YNNKEL (reference sequence). CDR3 loop: CASSPLPGRGSTDTQYF. The CDR3 DNA reads TGTGCCAGCAGCCCGCTACCGGGCCGAGGAAGCACAGATACGCAGTATTTT.

DNA for the CDR3: TGTGCCAGCAGCGTCAATCCGGGACAGGGGGCGCATGGCTACACCTTC. Its protein product is CASSVNPGQGAHGYTF. The V call is TRBV9, the J call TRBJ1-2; 12 bases line up with TRBD1. Germline CDR1 SGDLS, CDR2 YYNGEE. V was clipped by 2 bases and J by 6 bases; unmatched bases: 8. The CDR3 runs 16 residues.

For this clone: Other DNA sequences within the sample encode an identical CDR3. The chain carries TRBV29-1 and TRBJ2-1; 9 positions agree with TRBD1. V trimming: 7 bases; J trimming: 7 bases; junction bases outside the gene matches: 11. This CDR3 has 14 residues. CDR1 is SQVTM, CDR2 ANQGSEA, per germline. The CDR3 loop reads CSASDRGLRNEQFF. The CDR3 DNA reads as TGCAGCGCCTCGGACAGGGGTCTTAGGAATGAGCAGTTCTTC.

The V gene is TRBV12-3 or TRBV12-4, the J gene TRBJ2-7; D is ambiguous. Between the trimmed V and J ends, which lost 3 bases and 2 bases, there was a span of 2 bases. The CDR3 is 11 amino acids. DNA of the CDR3: TGTGCCAGCAGTTTCGCCTACGAGCAGTACTTC. It encodes CASSFAYEQYF.

In this sample, this clone turned up a few times. The genes are TRBV3-1 (or the pseudogene TRBV3-2) and TRBJ1-4, with D possibly matching TRBD1 (5 bases). CDR1 is LGHDT and CDR2 is YNNKEL in the germline V gene (reference sequence). The CDR3 spans 12 residues. Trimming took 3 bases from V and 12 from J, leaving 11 bases between them. The CDR3 is CASSHTGEELFF. The CDR3 nucleotides read TGTGCCAGCAGCCATACGGGGGAGGAACTGTTTTTT.

This chain connects TRBV5-1 to TRBJ1-6; D is uncertain. Trimming removed 2 bases from V and 6 bases from J, with 15 bases in between. The CDR3 sequence is 16 residues long. The germline gives CDR1 SGHRS, CDR2 YFSETQ. The CDR3 DNA sequence: TGCGCCAGCAGCTTAGACCCTAATCGGGGTAATTCACCCCTCCACTTT. This translates into CASSLDPNRGNSPLHF.

The chain combines TRBV5-1 with TRBJ1-1; no definite D call. Germline loops: CDR1 SGHRS, CDR2 YFSETQ. This CDR3 contains 13 residues. V shed 0 bases and J shed 1 base, with 4 bases lying between them. In DNA form, the CDR3 reads TGCGCCAGCAGCTTGGGCCCGAACACTGAAGCTTTCTTT. Translation gives CASSLGPNTEAFF.